This TCR beta chain appears in the sequencing data of a study of blood T cells in healthy people across ages. It was with a sample-barcoded 5' primer and a J-beta primer mix that a second PCR of roughly 7 to 12 cycles was run. TCRdb re-analysed the 5' RACE reads in MiXCR, keeping a single row per CDR3 protein. The sample lists roughly 860,000 distinct CDR3 sequences, under 80% occurring once. The CDR3 totals 14 residues. V was cut by 0 bases and J by 5 bases, with 10 bases left in between. The chain recombines TRBV12-3 or TRBV12-4 with TRBJ1-2; D unresolved. The specimen was blood. This clonotype was obtained from a young man in good health. CDR3 in amino acids: CASSLARAPYGYTF. The CDR3 DNA is TGTGCCAGCAGTTTAGCGCGGGCGCCGTATGGCTACACCTTC.